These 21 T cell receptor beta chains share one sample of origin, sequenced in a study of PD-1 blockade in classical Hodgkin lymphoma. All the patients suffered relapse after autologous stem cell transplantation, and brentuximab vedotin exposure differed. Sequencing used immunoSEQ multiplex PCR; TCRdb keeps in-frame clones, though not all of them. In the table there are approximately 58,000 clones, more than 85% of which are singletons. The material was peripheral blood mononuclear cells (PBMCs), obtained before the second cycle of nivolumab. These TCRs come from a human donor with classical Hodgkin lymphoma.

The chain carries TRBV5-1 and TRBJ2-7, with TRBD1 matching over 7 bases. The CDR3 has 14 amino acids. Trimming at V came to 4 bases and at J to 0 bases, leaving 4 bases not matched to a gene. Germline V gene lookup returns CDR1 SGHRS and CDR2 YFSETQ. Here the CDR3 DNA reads TGCGCCAGCAGCCCCGGGACAGCCTCCTACGAGCAGTACTTC. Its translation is CASSPGTASYEQYF.

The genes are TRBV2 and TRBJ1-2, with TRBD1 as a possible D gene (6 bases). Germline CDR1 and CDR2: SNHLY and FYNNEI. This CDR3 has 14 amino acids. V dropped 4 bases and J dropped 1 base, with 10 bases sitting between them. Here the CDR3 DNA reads TGTGCCAGCAGTGCGGGACAAAGTAACTATGGCTACACCTTC. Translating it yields CASSAGQSNYGYTF. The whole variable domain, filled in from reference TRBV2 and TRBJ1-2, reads EPEVTQTPSHQVTQMGQEVILRCVPISNHLYFYWYRQILGQKVEFLVSFYNNEISEKSEIFDDQFSVERPDGSNFTLKIRSTKLEDSAMYFCASSAGQSNYGYTFGSGTRLTVV.

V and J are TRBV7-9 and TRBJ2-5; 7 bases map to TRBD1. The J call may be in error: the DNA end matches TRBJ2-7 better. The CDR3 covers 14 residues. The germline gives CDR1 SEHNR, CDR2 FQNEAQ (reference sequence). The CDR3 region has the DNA TGTGCCAGCAGCTCCCGACAGGGAACCTACGAGCAGTACTTC. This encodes CASSSRQGTYEQYF.

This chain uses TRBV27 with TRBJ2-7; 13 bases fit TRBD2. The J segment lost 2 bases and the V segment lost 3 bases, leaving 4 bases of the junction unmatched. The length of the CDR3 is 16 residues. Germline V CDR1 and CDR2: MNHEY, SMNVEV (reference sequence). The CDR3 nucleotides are TGTGCCAGCAGTTTCCTCACTAGCGGGGGGGCCTACGAGCAGTACTTC. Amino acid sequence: CASSFLTSGGAYEQYF.

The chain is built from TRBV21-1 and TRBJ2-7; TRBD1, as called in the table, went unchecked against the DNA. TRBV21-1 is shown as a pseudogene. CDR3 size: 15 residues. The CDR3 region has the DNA TGTGCCAGCAGCATCGAAAAGGACAAAAACCACGAGCAGTACTTC. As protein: CASSIEKDKNHEQYF.

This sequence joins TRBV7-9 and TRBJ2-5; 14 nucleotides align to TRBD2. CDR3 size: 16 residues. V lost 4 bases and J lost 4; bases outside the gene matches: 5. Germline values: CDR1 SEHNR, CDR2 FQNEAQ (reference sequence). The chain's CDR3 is CASSSLGLAGVETQYF. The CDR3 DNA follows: TGTGCCAGCAGCTCCTTGGGACTAGCGGGAGTAGAGACCCAGTACTTC.

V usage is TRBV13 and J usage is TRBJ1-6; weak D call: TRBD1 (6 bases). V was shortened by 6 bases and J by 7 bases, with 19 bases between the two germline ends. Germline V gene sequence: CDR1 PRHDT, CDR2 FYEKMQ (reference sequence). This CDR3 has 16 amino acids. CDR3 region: CASSSNGGQRNSPLHF. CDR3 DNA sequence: TGTGCCAGCAGTTCGAACGGAGGACAGCGGAATTCACCCCTCCACTTT. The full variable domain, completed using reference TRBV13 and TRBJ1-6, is AAGVIQSPRHLIKEKRETATLKCYPIPRHDTVYWYQQGPGQDPQFLISFYEKMQSDKGSIPDRFSAQQFSDYHSELNMSSLELGDSALYFCASSSNGGQRNSPLHFGNGTRLTVT.

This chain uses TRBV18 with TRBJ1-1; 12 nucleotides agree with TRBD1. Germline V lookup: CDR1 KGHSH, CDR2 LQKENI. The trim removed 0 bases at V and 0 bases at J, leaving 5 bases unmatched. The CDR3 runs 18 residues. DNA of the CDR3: TGTGCCAGCTCACCACCGGGACAGGGGGCCTCAATGAACACTGAAGCTTTCTTT. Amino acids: CASSPPGQGASMNTEAFF.

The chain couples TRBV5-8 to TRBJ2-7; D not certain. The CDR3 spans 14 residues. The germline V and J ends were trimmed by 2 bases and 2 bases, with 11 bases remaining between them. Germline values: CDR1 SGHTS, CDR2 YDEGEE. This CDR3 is CASSFLPSTYEQYF. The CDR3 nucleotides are TGTGCCAGCAGCTTCTTACCCTCCACCTACGAGCAGTACTTC.

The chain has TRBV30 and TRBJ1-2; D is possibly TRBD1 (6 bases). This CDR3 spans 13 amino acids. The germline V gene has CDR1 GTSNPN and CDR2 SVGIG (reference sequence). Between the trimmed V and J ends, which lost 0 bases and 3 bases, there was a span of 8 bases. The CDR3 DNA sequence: TGTGCCTGGAGTGTACAGGGTGACTATGGCTACACCTTC. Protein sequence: CAWSVQGDYGYTF.

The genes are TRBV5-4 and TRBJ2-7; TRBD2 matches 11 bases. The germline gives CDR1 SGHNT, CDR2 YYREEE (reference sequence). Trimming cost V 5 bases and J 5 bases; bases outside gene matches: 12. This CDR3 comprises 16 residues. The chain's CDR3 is CASRSGVAGGPHEQYF. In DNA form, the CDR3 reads TGTGCCAGCAGGTCAGGAGTAGCGGGAGGGCCCCACGAGCAGTACTTC.

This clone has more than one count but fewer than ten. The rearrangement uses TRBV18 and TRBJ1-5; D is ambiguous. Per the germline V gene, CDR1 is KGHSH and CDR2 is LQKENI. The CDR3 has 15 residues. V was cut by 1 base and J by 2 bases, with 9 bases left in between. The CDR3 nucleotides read TGTGCCAGCTCACCACAAGGGTCTGGCAATCAGCCCCAGCATTTT. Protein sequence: CASSPQGSGNQPQHF.

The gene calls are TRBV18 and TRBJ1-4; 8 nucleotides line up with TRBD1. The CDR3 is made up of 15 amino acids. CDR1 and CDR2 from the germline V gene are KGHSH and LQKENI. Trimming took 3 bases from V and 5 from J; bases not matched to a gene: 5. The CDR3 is CASSPPRQGNEKLFF. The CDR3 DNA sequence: TGTGCCAGCTCACCCCCTAGACAGGGGAATGAAAAACTGTTTTTT.

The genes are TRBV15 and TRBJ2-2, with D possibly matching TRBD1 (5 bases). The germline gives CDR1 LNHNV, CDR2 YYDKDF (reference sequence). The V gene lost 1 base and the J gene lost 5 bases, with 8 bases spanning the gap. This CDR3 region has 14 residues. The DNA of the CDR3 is TGTGCCACCAGCAGAGGCAGGGAAACCGGGGAGCTGTTTTTT. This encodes CATSRGRETGELFF.

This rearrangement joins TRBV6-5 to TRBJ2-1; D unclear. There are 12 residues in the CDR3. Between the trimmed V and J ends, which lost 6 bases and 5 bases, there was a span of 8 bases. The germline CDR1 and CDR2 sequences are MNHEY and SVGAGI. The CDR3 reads CASRDGHNEQFF. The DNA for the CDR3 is TGTGCCAGCAGGGACGGGCACAATGAGCAGTTCTTC.

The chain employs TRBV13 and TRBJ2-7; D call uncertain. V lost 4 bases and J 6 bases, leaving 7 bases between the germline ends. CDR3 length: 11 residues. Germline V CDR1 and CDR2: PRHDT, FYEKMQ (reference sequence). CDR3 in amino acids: CASSSEREQYF. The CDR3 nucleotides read TGTGCCAGCAGCTCCGAGCGCGAGCAGTACTTC.

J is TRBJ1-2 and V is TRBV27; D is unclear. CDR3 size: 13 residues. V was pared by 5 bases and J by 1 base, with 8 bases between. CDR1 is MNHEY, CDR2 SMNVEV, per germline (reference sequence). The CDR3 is CASSPAFNYGYTF. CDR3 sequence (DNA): TGTGCCAGCAGTCCAGCATTTAACTATGGCTACACCTTC.

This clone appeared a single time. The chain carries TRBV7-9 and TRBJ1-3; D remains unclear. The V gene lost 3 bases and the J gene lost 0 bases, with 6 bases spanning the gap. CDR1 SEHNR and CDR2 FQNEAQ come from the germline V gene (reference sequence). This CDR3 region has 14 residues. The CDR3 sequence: CASSFTVSGNTIYF. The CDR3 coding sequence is TGTGCCAGCAGCTTCACCGTCTCTGGAAACACCATATATTTT.

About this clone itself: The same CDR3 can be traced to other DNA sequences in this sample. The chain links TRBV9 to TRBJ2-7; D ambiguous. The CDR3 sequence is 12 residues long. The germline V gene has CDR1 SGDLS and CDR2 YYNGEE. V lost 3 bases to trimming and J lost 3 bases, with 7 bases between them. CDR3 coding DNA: TGTGCCAGCAGCGGAGACGGCTACGAGCAGTACTTC. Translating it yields CASSGDGYEQYF.

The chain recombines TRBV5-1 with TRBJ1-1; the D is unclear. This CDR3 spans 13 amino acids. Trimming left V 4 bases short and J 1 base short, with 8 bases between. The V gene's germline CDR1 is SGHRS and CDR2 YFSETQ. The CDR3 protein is CASSPPGNTEAFF. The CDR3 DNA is TGCGCCAGCAGCCCTCCGGGGAACACTGAAGCTTTCTTT.

The CDR3 sequence: CATLGNNEQFF. The CDR3 DNA reads as TGTGCCACCTTGGGTAACAATGAGCAGTTCTTC. The chain couples TRBV2 to TRBJ2-1; no clear D. Germline CDR1 SNHLY, CDR2 FYNNEI. V dropped 10 bases and J dropped 5 bases, with 9 bases sitting between them. The CDR3 extends over 11 amino acids.